This T cell receptor (beta chain) was retrieved from a study of identical twins. This clonotype has ten or more counts. Per germline, CDR1 MDHEN and CDR2 SYDVKM. Losses at the gene ends were 2 bases for V and 5 bases for J; bases not matched to a gene: 5. The CDR3 extends over 15 amino acids. Via MiXCR, TCRdb re-called the 5' RACE reads, giving one row per CDR3 protein. The data contain under 450,000 distinct CDR3 sequences, roughly 18% of them singletons. Sample: naive T cells sorted from blood. The chain recombines TRBV28 with TRBJ1-3; 8 positions match TRBD1. This sequence was found in a man aged 50 or older in good health. This CDR3 reads CASSLGQGIRNTIYF. In nucleotides, the CDR3 is TGTGCCAGCAGTTTAGGACAGGGCATAAGAAACACCATATATTTT.